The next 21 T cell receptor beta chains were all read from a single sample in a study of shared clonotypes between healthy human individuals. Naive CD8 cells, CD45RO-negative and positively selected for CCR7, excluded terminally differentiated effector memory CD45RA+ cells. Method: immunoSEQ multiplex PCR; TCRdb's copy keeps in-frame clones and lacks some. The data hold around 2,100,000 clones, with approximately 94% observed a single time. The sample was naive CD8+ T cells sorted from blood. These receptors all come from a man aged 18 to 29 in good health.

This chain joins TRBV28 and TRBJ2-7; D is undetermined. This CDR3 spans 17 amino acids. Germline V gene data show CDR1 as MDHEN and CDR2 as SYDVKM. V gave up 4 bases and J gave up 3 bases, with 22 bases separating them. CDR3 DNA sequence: TGTGCCAGCAGTTCTAAGCTCGGTATCAAGGATGACTACGAGCAGTACTTC. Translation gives CASSSKLGIKDDYEQYF.

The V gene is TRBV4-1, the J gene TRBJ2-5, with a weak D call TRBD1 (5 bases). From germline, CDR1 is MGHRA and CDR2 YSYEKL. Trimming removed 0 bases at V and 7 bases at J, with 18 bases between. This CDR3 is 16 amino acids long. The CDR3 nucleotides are TGCGCCAGCAGCCAAGATAATGATGGGCTAAGGGGGACCCAGTACTTC. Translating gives CASSQDNDGLRGTQYF.

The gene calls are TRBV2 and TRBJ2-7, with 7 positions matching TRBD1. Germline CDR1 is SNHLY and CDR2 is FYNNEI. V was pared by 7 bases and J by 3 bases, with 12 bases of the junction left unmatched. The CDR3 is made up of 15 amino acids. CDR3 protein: CASTEGTGENYEQYF. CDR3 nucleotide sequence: TGTGCCAGCACCGAAGGTACAGGGGAAAACTACGAGCAGTACTTC.

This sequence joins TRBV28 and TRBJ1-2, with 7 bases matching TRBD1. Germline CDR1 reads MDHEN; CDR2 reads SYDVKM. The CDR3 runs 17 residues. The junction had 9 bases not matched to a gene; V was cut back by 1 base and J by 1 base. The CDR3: CASSLLGQNDINYGYTF. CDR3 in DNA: TGTGCCAGCAGTTTATTGGGACAGAACGACATTAACTATGGCTACACCTTC.

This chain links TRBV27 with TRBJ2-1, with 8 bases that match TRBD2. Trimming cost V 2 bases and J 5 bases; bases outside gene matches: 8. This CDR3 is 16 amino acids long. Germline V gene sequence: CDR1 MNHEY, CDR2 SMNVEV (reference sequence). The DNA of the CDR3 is TGTGCCAGCAGTTTAGGGCCCGGGGGGGCGGACAATGAGCAGTTCTTC. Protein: CASSLGPGGADNEQFF.

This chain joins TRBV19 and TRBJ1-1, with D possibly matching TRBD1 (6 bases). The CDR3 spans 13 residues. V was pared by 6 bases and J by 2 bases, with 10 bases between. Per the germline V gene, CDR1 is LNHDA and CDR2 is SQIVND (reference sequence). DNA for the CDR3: TGTGCCAGTAGGGGGGCAGACAACACTGAAGCTTTCTTT. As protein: CASRGADNTEAFF. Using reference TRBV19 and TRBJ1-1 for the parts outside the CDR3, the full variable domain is DGGITQSPKYLFRKEGQNVTLSCEQNLNHDAMYWYRQDPGQGLRLIYYSQIVNDFQKGDIAEGYSVSREKKESFPLTVTSAQKNPTAFYLCASRGADNTEAFFGQGTRLTVV.

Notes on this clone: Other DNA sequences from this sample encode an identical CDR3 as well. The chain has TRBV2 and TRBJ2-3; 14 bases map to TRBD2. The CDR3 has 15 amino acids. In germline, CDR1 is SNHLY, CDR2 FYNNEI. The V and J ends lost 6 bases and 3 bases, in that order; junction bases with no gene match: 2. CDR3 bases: TGTGCCAGCAGGAGACTAGCGGGAGGGACAGATACGCAGTATTTT. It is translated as CASRRLAGGTDTQYF.

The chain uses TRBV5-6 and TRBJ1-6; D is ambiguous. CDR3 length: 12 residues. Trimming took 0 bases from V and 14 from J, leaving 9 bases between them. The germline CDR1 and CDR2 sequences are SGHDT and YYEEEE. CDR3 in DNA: TGTGCCAGCAGCTTGGATGGAGCTGCCCTCCACTTT. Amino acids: CASSLDGAALHF.

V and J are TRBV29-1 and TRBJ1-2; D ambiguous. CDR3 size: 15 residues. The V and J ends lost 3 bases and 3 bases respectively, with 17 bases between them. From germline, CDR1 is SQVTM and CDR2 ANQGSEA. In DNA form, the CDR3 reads TGCAGCGTTGATAGGTTTTTAGAGTCGGACTATGGCTACACCTTC. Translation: CSVDRFLESDYGYTF.

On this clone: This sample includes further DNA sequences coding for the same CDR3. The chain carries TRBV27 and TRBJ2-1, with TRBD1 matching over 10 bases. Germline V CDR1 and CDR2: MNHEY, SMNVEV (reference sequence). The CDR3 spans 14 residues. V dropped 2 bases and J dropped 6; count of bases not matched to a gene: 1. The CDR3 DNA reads TGTGCCAGCAGTTTAAGGACAGGGGGCAATGAGCAGTTCTTC. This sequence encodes CASSLRTGGNEQFF.

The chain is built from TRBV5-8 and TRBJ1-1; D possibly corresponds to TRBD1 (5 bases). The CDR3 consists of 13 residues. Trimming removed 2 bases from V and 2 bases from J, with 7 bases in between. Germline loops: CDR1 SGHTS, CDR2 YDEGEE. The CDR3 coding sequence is TGTGCCAGCAGCTTACGGGGCAACACTGAAGCTTTCTTT. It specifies CASSLRGNTEAFF.

The CDR3 DNA follows: TGCGCCAGCAGCTTGGCCGGGGCCCACGAGCAGTACTTC. This codes for CASSLAGAHEQYF. The chain uses TRBV5-1 and TRBJ2-7; the D gene could be TRBD1 or TRBD2 (5 bases each). Deletions cut 0 bases from V and 5 bases from J, with 9 bases between. The CDR3 totals 13 residues. Germline-derived CDR1 and CDR2 are SGHRS and YFSETQ.

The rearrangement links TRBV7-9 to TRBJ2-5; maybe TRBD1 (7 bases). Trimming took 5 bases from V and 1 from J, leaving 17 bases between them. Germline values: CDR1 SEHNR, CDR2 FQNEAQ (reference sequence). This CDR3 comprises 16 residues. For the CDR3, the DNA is TGTGCCAGCAGCCATATAGGGCAGGGGGGCCAAGAGACCCAGTACTTC. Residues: CASSHIGQGGQETQYF.

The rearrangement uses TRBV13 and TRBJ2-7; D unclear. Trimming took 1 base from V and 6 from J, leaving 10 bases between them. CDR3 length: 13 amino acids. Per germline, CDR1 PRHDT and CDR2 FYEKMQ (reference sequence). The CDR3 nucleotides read TGTGCCAGCAGCTTAGATGGTGCGCTCGAGCAGTACTTC. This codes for CASSLDGALEQYF.

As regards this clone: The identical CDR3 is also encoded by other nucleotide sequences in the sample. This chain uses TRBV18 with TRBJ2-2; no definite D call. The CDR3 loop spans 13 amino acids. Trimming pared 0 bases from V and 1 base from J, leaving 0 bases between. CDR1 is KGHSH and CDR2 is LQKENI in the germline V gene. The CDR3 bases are TGTGCCAGCTCACCACCGAACACCGGGGAGCTGTTTTTT. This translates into CASSPPNTGELFF. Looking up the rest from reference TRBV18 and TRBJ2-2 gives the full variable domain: NAGVMQNPRHLVRRRGQEARLRCSPMKGHSHVYWYRQLPEEGLKFMVYLQKENIIDESGMPKERFSAEFPKEGPSILRIQQVVRGDSAAYFCASSPPNTGELFFGEGSRLTVL.

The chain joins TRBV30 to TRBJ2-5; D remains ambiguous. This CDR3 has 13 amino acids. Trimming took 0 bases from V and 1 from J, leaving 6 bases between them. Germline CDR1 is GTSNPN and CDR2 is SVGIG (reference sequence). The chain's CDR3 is CAWSVQPQETQYF. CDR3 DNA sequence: TGTGCCTGGAGTGTCCAGCCCCAAGAGACCCAGTACTTC. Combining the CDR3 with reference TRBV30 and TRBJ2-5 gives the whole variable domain SQTIHQWPATLVQPVGSPLSLECTVEGTSNPNLYWYRQAAGRGLQLLFYSVGIGQISSEVPQNLSASRPQDRQFILSSKKLLLSDSGFYLCAWSVQPQETQYFGPGTRLLVL.

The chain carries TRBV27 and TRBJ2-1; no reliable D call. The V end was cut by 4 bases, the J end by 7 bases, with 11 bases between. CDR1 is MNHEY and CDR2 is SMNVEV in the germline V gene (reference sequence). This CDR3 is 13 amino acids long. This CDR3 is CASSYRLGNEQFF. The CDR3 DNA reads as TGTGCCAGCAGTTACCGCCTTGGGAATGAGCAGTTCTTC.

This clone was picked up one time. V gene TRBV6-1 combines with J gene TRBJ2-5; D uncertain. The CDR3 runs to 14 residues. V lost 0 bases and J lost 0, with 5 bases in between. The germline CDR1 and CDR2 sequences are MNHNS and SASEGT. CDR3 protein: CASSEASNQETQYF. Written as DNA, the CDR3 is TGTGCCAGCAGTGAAGCGAGTAACCAAGAGACCCAGTACTTC.

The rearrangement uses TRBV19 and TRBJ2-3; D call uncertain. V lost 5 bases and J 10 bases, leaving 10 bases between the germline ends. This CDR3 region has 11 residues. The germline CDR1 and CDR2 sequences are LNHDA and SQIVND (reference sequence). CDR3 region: CASSPGFAQYF. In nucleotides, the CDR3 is TGTGCCAGTAGTCCGGGTTTTGCGCAGTATTTT.

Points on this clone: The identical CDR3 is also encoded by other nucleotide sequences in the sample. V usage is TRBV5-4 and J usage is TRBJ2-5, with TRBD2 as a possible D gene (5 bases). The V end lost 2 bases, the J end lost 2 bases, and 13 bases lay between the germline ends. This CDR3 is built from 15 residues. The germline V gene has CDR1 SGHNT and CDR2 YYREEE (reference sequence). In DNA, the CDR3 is TGTGCCAGCAGCTTTGAGGGAGCCCCGCAAGAGACCCAGTACTTC. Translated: CASSFEGAPQETQYF.

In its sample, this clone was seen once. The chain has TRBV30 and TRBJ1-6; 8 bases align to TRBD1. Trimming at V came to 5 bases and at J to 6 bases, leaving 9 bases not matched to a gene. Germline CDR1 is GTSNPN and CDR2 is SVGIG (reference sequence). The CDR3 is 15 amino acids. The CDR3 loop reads CAWDGQGMGNSPLHF. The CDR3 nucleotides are TGTGCCTGGGACGGACAGGGAATGGGTAATTCACCCCTCCACTTT.